A single sample gave rise to the 13 T cell receptor beta chains below, sequenced in a study of blood T cell repertoires in COVID-19. The data were produced by immunoSEQ multiplex PCR, yet TCRdb's version contains in-frame clones alone and is incomplete. This table holds about 300,000 clones, approximately 85% found once. Sample: PBMCs or T cells enriched from blood (not recorded which). Every receptor here comes from a man under 40 who had recovered from COVID-19.

The rearrangement uses TRBV27 and TRBJ2-7; TRBD1 agrees at 8 bases. The CDR3 consists of 15 residues. Germline CDR1 reads MNHEY; CDR2 reads SMNVEV (reference sequence). The V gene end was trimmed by 6 bases and the J gene end by 7 bases; junction bases not matched to a gene: 14. The CDR3 DNA reads TGTGCCAGCAGGCTTATGTATCAGGGGGCGCTTGAGCAGTACTTC. Residues: CASRLMYQGALEQYF.

CDR3 in amino acids: CASSRSNYGYTF. The DNA for the CDR3 is TGTGCCAGTAGTCGGTCTAACTATGGCTACACCTTC. The rearrangement uses TRBV19 and TRBJ1-2; D not certain. Trimming cost V 5 bases and J 0 bases, with 4 bases left between them. The CDR3 loop spans 12 amino acids. The germline CDR1 and CDR2 sequences are LNHDA and SQIVND (reference sequence). Using reference TRBV19 and TRBJ1-2 for the parts outside the CDR3, the full variable domain is DGGITQSPKYLFRKEGQNVTLSCEQNLNHDAMYWYRQDPGQGLRLIYYSQIVNDFQKGDIAEGYSVSREKKESFPLTVTSAQKNPTAFYLCASSRSNYGYTFGSGTRLTVV.

This clone has a single count. The CDR3 DNA reads as TGCGCCAGCAGCCAAGATGGGGGGGCGCGGGGTCAGCCCCAGCATTTT. Translated: CASSQDGGARGQPQHF. This chain links TRBV4-1 with TRBJ1-5; tentative D call: TRBD1 (6 bases). Trimming took off 0 bases at V and 6 bases at J, with 15 bases between the two ends. From germline, CDR1 is MGHRA and CDR2 YSYEKL. This CDR3 spans 16 amino acids.

This clone has just one count. V and J are TRBV7-2 and TRBJ2-5; a weak D match, TRBD2 (6 bases). V was cut by 4 bases and J by 7 bases, with 19 bases left in between. The length of the CDR3 is 15 residues. Germline V gene lookup returns CDR1 SGHTA and CDR2 FQGNSA. The DNA of the CDR3 is TGTGCCAGCAGCTCGGGACTTCCGCGGATGGGGACCCAGTACTTC. Translation: CASSSGLPRMGTQYF. Combining the CDR3 with reference TRBV7-2 and TRBJ2-5 gives the whole variable domain GAGVSQSPSNKVTEKGKDVELRCDPISGHTALYWYRQSLGQGLEFLIYFQGNSAPDKSGLPSDRFSAERTGGSVSTLTIQRTQQEDSAVYLCASSSGLPRMGTQYFGPGTRLLVL.

The J gene is TRBJ2-3, the V gene TRBV19; 8 positions match TRBD1. The germline V gene encodes CDR1 LNHDA and CDR2 SQIVND (reference sequence). J gave up 4 bases and V 9 bases, and 6 bases lay outside the gene matches. The CDR3 loop spans 13 amino acids. The DNA for the CDR3 is TGTGCCAGCCAGGGGGCGCGTTCAGATACGCAGTATTTT. Translation: CASQGARSDTQYF.

The CDR3 sequence is CAWRHRGRNYGYTF. DNA of the CDR3: TGTGCCTGGAGACACAGGGGGCGGAACTATGGCTACACCTTC. The chain has TRBV30 and TRBJ1-2, with 9 bases lining up with TRBD1. J was trimmed by 2 bases and V by 3 bases; bases with no gene match: 4. The germline V gene has CDR1 GTSNPN and CDR2 SVGIG (reference sequence). The CDR3 runs to 14 residues.

The rearrangement joins TRBV28 to TRBJ1-4; possible D gene TRBD1, 6 bases. The CDR3 spans 15 residues. V was pared by 6 bases and J by 5 bases, with 16 bases between. In germline, CDR1 is MDHEN, CDR2 SYDVKM. Here the CDR3 reads CASRSLSRGNEKLFF. Here the CDR3 DNA reads TGTGCCAGCAGATCCCTCAGCAGGGGAAATGAAAAACTGTTTTTT.

The chain recombines TRBV11-2 with TRBJ1-1; perhaps TRBD1 as D (5 bases). CDR3 length equals 16 residues. Germline V gene data show CDR1 as SGHAT and CDR2 as FQNNGV. V shed 4 bases and J shed 3 bases, with 18 bases lying between them. The CDR3 region has the DNA TGTGCCAGCAGCTGGGCGGGGGGGAGGTTGGACACTGAAGCTTTCTTT. Translation gives CASSWAGGRLDTEAFF.

The chain uses TRBV14 and TRBJ1-2; perhaps TRBD1 as D (6 bases). CDR3 length: 14 residues. Germline V gives CDR1 SGHDN, CDR2 FVKESK. The V end was cut by 1 base, the J end by 7 bases, with 13 bases between. The CDR3 region is CASSQGQGRVGYTF. CDR3 in DNA: TGTGCCAGCAGCCAAGGGCAGGGGCGCGTTGGCTACACCTTC.

V gene TRBV29-1 combines with J gene TRBJ2-1; D is unresolved. Trimming took 6 bases from V and 10 from J, leaving 10 bases between them. The CDR3 loop spans 10 amino acids. Germline lookup yields CDR1 SQVTM and CDR2 ANQGSEA. Written as DNA, the CDR3 is TGCAGCGTCGGAGTTGGAGAGCAGTTCTTC. Its translation is CSVGVGEQFF.

The rearrangement uses TRBV5-1 and TRBJ1-6; no firm D call. CDR1 and CDR2 from the germline V gene are SGHRS and YFSETQ. The CDR3 has 16 amino acids. Trimming took off 0 bases at V and 7 bases at J, with 14 bases between the two ends. The CDR3 DNA reads as TGCGCCAGCAGCTTGGCCGAGGGAGTCGGAAATTCACCCCTCCACTTT. It yields the protein CASSLAEGVGNSPLHF.

The chain employs TRBV6-5 and TRBJ2-7, with D possibly TRBD2 on 6 matching bases. The CDR3 sequence is 15 residues long. Per the germline V gene, CDR1 is MNHEY and CDR2 is SVGAGI. Trimming shortened V by 6 bases and J by 2 bases, and 17 bases separated the two germline ends. CDR3 sequence: CASRQLSGSPYEQYF. DNA for the CDR3: TGTGCCAGCAGACAACTCTCCGGGAGCCCCTACGAGCAGTACTTC.

This CDR3 is CAIATGPQDTQYF. The DNA for the CDR3 is TGTGCCATAGCGACAGGACCGCAAGATACGCAGTATTTT. This sequence joins TRBV7-9 and TRBJ2-3, with D perhaps matching TRBD1 (6 bases). Trimming removed 10 bases from V and 5 bases from J, with 16 bases in between. CDR3 length: 13 amino acids. The V gene's germline CDR1 is SEHNR and CDR2 FQNEAQ (reference sequence).